This TCR beta chain appears in the sequencing data of a study of OX40 agonist ivuxolimab in advanced cancers. About the research overall: Ivuxolimab, which is an agonistic anti-OX40 (CD134) antibody, was administered to the patients. Patients achieving partial responses numbered three: one hepatocellular carcinoma case and two cutaneous melanoma cases. The group had a mean age of about 60 years, ranged from about 20 to 80, and was 82.7% male.

Patients with a history of autoimmune disease or on systemic immunosuppression were excluded. V lost 6 bases, J lost 7 bases, and 10 bases stayed unmatched. CDR3 length: 15 amino acids. CDR1 and CDR2 (germline): MNHEY, SVGAGI. Measured with immunoSEQ multiplex PCR; TCRdb has only the in-frame clones, and not every one. In the table there are more than 25,000 clones, about 82% of which are singletons. This rearrangement joins TRBV6-5 to TRBJ2-1; 9 nucleotides line up with TRBD2. This TCR was recovered from an adult with an advanced solid tumor such as melanoma, head and neck, liver or kidney cancer. The sample consisted of CD4+ or CD8+ T cells sorted from blood, taken in a trial of the OX40 agonist ivuxolimab. In DNA form, the CDR3 reads TGTGCCAGCAGCCTGACTAGCGGAGGAGCGAATGAGCAGTTCTTC. Amino acid sequence: CASSLTSGGANEQFF.